Listed here is a single T cell receptor (beta chain). Possible read error: a much larger clone is one base away. These data originate in a study of blood T cell repertoires in COVID-19. Study-level background: Material from acute and convalescent COVID-19 was sourced from the United States, Italy and Spain.

As originally analysed: Reference gene primer amplification yielded estimated nucleated cell counts. The assay was immunoSEQ multiplex PCR, and TCRdb's table has in-frame clones only and misses some. The V and J calls and clone size are taken from that table; D and trimming were inferred from the DNA. Of approximately 210,000 clones listed, 82% are singletons. Categorization into cohorts depended on clinical history that participants reported. Symptom resolution, clearance, or two negative PCRs marked the recovered donors of Cohort 3. Germline CDR1 and CDR2: SGHNT and YENEEA. V lost 5 bases and J lost 1, with 8 bases in between. CDR3 length equals 14 residues.

This chain connects TRBV11-3 to TRBJ2-2, with D possibly matching TRBD1 (6 bases). Source material: PBMCs or T cells enriched from blood (not recorded which). The sequence derives from a man aged 35-49 years who had recovered from COVID-19. CDR3: CASSPTGNTGELFF. For the CDR3, the DNA is TGTGCCAGCAGCCCGACAGGGAACACCGGGGAGCTGTTTTTT.